The source of this T cell receptor beta chain is a study of cytomegalovirus exposure and HLA in healthy donors. Notes on the study in general: An analysis that came later showed most CMV-associated TCR beta chains appearing HLA-restricted. Within an earlier analysis, most TCR beta V segments proved productive either about 87% or about 30% of the time. For cytomegalovirus status, the classifier reportedly gave diagnoses with high specificity and sensitivity.

PCR employed 60 Vbeta and 13 Jbeta primers. Data came from immunoSEQ multiplex PCR; TCRdb stores just in-frame clones and leaves some out. The sample includes about 210,000 clones, 82% of them seen just once. V lost 9 bases, J lost 6 bases, and 12 bases lay in between. The CDR3 is made up of 12 amino acids. Germline V gene sequence: CDR1 LNHDA, CDR2 SQIVND (reference sequence). A note on this clone: Its antigen remains unknown.

Sequencing was done on a sample of PBMCs. This receptor was taken from a man aged 35 to 55 in good health and CMV-seropositive. The chain recombines TRBV19 with TRBJ2-1, with a weak D call TRBD1 (5 bases). CDR3 in amino acids: CASSQGSNEQFF. The CDR3 DNA sequence: TGTGCCAGCTCTCAGGGATCCAATGAGCAGTTCTTC.